This T cell receptor (beta chain) is from a study of T cell responses to AZD1222 COVID-19 vaccine. V lost 5 bases and J lost 4; bases outside the gene matches: 6. Germline V gene sequence: CDR1 SGHTA, CDR2 FQGNSA. The CDR3 runs to 15 residues. Using immunoSEQ multiplex PCR, the repertoire was profiled, and TCRdb retains in-frame clones only, with some absent. The sample consists of approximately 120,000 clones, 70% to 90% of them appearing once. This TCR came from an adult in good health. The V gene is TRBV7-2, the J gene TRBJ2-7, with TRBD2 identical over 12 bases. Sequencing used peripheral blood, obtained on day 0 of AZD1222 vaccination. CDR3 protein: CASSLTSGGTYEQYF. CDR3 bases: TGTGCCAGCAGCCTAACTAGCGGGGGGACTTACGAGCAGTACTTC. Combining the CDR3 with reference TRBV7-2 and TRBJ2-7 gives the whole variable domain GAGVSQSPSNKVTEKGKDVELRCDPISGHTALYWYRQSLGQGLEFLIYFQGNSAPDKSGLPSDRFSAERTGGSVSTLTIQRTQQEDSAVYLCASSLTSGGTYEQYFGPGTRLTVT.